A single sample is the source of the 23 T cell receptor beta chains below, sequenced in a study of OX40 agonist ivuxolimab in advanced cancers. Profiling relied on immunoSEQ multiplex PCR, and the TCRdb table lists in-frame clones only, not all of them. The table shows tens of thousands of clones, with 85% occurring only once. This specimen was CD4+ or CD8+ T cells sorted from blood, taken in a trial of the OX40 agonist ivuxolimab. These receptors originate from an adult with an advanced solid tumor such as melanoma, head and neck, liver or kidney cancer.

The gene calls are TRBV2 and TRBJ1-2; no clear D. Looked up from germline, CDR1 is SNHLY and CDR2 is FYNNEI. There are 12 residues in the CDR3. V was trimmed by 0 bases and J by 8 bases, leaving 7 bases between them. The CDR3 reads CASSEALRGYTF. As DNA, the CDR3 is TGTGCCAGCAGTGAAGCGCTTCGCGGCTACACCTTC.

The DNA for the CDR3 is TGTGCCAGCTCACCCCAGTTGGAGCAGTTCTTC. The encoded protein is CASSPQLEQFF. The chain uses TRBV18 and TRBJ2-1; D not resolved. Germline V CDR1 and CDR2: KGHSH, LQKENI. The CDR3 totals 11 residues. The V end was cut by 3 bases, the J end by 10 bases, with 7 bases between.

CDR3 in amino acids: CATWGFYNSPLHF. Here the CDR3 DNA reads TGTGCCACGTGGGGATTCTATAATTCACCCCTCCACTTT. The chain combines TRBV28 with TRBJ1-6; D remains unclear. The germline V gene has CDR1 MDHEN and CDR2 SYDVKM. Trimming pared 10 bases from V and 3 bases from J, leaving 10 bases between. The CDR3 extends over 13 amino acids.

The chain joins TRBV19 to TRBJ2-5, with TRBD2 matching 9 bases. The CDR3 length is 16 residues. The ends lost 5 bases at V and 0 bases at J; junction bases unmatched: 7. Looked up from germline, CDR1 is LNHDA and CDR2 is SQIVND (reference sequence). The CDR3 DNA reads as TGTGCCAGTAGTGGGTTAGCGGGGGATAACCAAGAGACCCAGTACTTC. Translation gives CASSGLAGDNQETQYF.

This chain joins TRBV5-1 and TRBJ2-7, with a tentative D call TRBD1 (5 bases). With 0 bases removed from V and 4 bases from J, the gap between germline ends came to 8 bases. The germline V gene encodes CDR1 SGHRS and CDR2 YFSETQ. This CDR3 contains 13 residues. CDR3: CASSLAAGYEQYF. The CDR3 nucleotides are TGCGCCAGCAGCTTGGCGGCAGGGTACGAGCAGTACTTC.

The V and J genes are TRBV5-1 and TRBJ1-2, with TRBD1 matching 8 bases. CDR1 and CDR2 from the germline V gene are SGHRS and YFSETQ. Losses at the gene ends were 4 bases for V and 4 bases for J; bases not matched to a gene: 9. CDR3 size: 15 residues. The CDR3 loop reads CASSAGTGGSYGYTF. In nucleotides, the CDR3 is TGCGCCAGCAGCGCCGGGACAGGAGGTAGCTATGGCTACACCTTC. Combining the CDR3 with reference TRBV5-1 and TRBJ1-2 gives the whole variable domain KAGVTQTPRYLIKTRGQQVTLSCSPISGHRSVSWYQQTPGQGLQFLFEYFSETQRNKGNFPGRFSGRQFSNSRSEMNVSTLELGDSALYLCASSAGTGGSYGYTFGSGTRLTVV.

The chain couples TRBV11-2 to TRBJ2-7; 9 bases are shared with TRBD2. V shed 5 bases, J shed 7 bases, and the junction held 6 bases outside the gene matches. Germline CDR1 reads SGHAT; CDR2 reads FQNNGV. The CDR3 spans 13 residues. The CDR3 sequence is CASSPRREGEQYF. In nucleotides, the CDR3 is TGTGCCAGCAGCCCGCGGCGGGAGGGGGAGCAGTACTTC.

V is TRBV7-9 and J is TRBJ1-4; maybe TRBD1 (5 bases). The CDR3 runs 14 residues. The germline V gene has CDR1 SEHNR and CDR2 FQNEAQ (reference sequence). V was shortened by 1 base and J by 11 bases, with 14 bases between the two germline ends. The CDR3 sequence: CASSLDRSGDKLFF. In DNA, the CDR3 is TGTGCCAGCAGCTTAGATCGGTCGGGGGACAAACTGTTTTTT.

The genes are TRBV5-5 and TRBJ1-4, with a tentative D call TRBD1 (5 bases). Germline V gene lookup returns CDR1 SGHKS and CDR2 YYEKEE (reference sequence). This CDR3 region has 15 residues. Trimming stripped 2 bases from V and 7 bases from J, with 15 bases between. In DNA, the CDR3 is TGTGCCAGCAGCTTTTCCGGGGCGAGAGGTGAAAAACTGTTTTTT. Its protein product is CASSFSGARGEKLFF.

The gene calls are TRBV29-1 and TRBJ2-1; D not certain. The V and J ends lost 4 bases and 9 bases respectively, with 13 bases between them. Germline CDR1 is SQVTM and CDR2 is ANQGSEA. CDR3 length: 12 residues. The CDR3 sequence: CSVAWPTVEQFF. The CDR3 nucleotides are TGCAGCGTTGCATGGCCTACGGTTGAGCAGTTCTTC.

The chain combines TRBV29-1 with TRBJ2-6; D perhaps matches TRBD1 (6 bases). The CDR3 length is 16 residues. Trimming took 6 bases from V and 0 from J, leaving 15 bases between them. Germline V lookup: CDR1 SQVTM, CDR2 ANQGSEA. CDR3 DNA: TGCAGCGTGGCCCGGGACATAGACTCTGGGGCCAACGTCCTGACTTTC. This codes for CSVARDIDSGANVLTF.

The rearrangement joins TRBV6-6 to TRBJ2-7; 11 positions match TRBD1. Per germline, CDR1 MNHNY and CDR2 SVGAGI (reference sequence). V was pared by 2 bases and J by 7 bases, with 4 bases of the junction left unmatched. The length of the CDR3 is 14 residues. This chain's CDR3 is CASSYMGQGGEQYF. CDR3 nucleotide sequence: TGTGCCAGCAGTTACATGGGACAGGGGGGTGAGCAGTACTTC.

The V gene is TRBV12-5, the J gene TRBJ1-3; D ambiguous. The germline CDR1 and CDR2 sequences are LGHNT and FRNRAP. This CDR3 has 12 amino acids. V was shortened by 1 base and J by 8 bases, with 6 bases between the two germline ends. The CDR3 DNA reads TGTGCTAGTGGTTTGGAAAGGGACACCATATATTTT. Encoded protein: CASGLERDTIYF.

This chain joins TRBV10-3 and TRBJ1-1; the D gene is possibly TRBD1 (5 bases). Germline CDR1 is ENHRY and CDR2 is SYGVKD. The CDR3 is 14 residues long. V lost 3 bases and J lost 11, with 19 bases in between. The CDR3 DNA sequence: TGTGCCATCAGTGATGGGACCTCCGCCCCCGGGGCTTTCTTT. Translation: CAISDGTSAPGAFF.

V usage is TRBV10-3 and J usage is TRBJ1-2; D is undetermined. This CDR3 region has 13 residues. V dropped 7 bases and J dropped 4 bases, with 13 bases sitting between them. The germline V gene has CDR1 ENHRY and CDR2 SYGVKD. The CDR3 DNA reads as TGTGCCATCACCGGACCGAATTTCTATGGCTACACCTTC. Its protein product is CAITGPNFYGYTF.

CDR3 region: CASSLSLAYADTQYF. The CDR3 bases are TGCGCCAGCAGCTTAAGTCTAGCGTATGCAGATACGCAGTATTTT. The chain uses TRBV5-1 and TRBJ2-3; D possibly corresponds to TRBD2 (6 bases). V was shortened by 2 bases and J by 4 bases, with 14 bases between the two germline ends. The germline gives CDR1 SGHRS, CDR2 YFSETQ. The CDR3 runs 15 residues.

The V and J genes are TRBV4-1 and TRBJ2-1, with 12 bases lining up with TRBD2. With 2 bases clipped from V and 5 bases from J, the junction kept 7 bases outside the gene matches. The CDR3 is made up of 17 amino acids. The germline CDR1 and CDR2 sequences are MGHRA and YSYEKL. CDR3 sequence (DNA): TGCGCCAGCAGCCAACTAGGTCTAGCGGGAGGGAACAATGAGCAGTTCTTC. It codes for CASSQLGLAGGNNEQFF.

This chain uses TRBV18 with TRBJ1-4; 9 nucleotides align to TRBD1. CDR3 length: 17 residues. Trimming at V came to 3 bases and at J to 1 base, leaving 6 bases not matched to a gene. Germline V lookup: CDR1 KGHSH, CDR2 LQKENI. The CDR3 DNA follows: TGTGCCAGCTCACCCGGGACAGGGTCGGGAACTAATGAAAAACTGTTTTTT. This encodes CASSPGTGSGTNEKLFF.

The rearrangement joins TRBV11-2 to TRBJ2-4; the D gene is possibly TRBD1 (5 bases). Germline lookup yields CDR1 SGHAT and CDR2 FQNNGV. Trimming left V 1 base short and J 8 bases short, with 12 bases between. The CDR3 sequence is 14 residues long. CDR3 sequence: CASSLGLSRDIQYF. CDR3 nucleotide sequence: TGTGCCAGCAGCTTAGGCCTTTCCAGGGACATTCAGTACTTC.

In this sample, this clone turned up once. The rearrangement joins TRBV4-3 to TRBJ2-1; the match to TRBD2 covers 7 bases. V gave up 3 bases and J gave up 7 bases; unmatched junction bases: 12. The CDR3 covers 16 residues. CDR1 is LGHNA, CDR2 YSLEER, per germline. DNA for the CDR3: TGCGCCAGCAGCCAGGAACGGGGGTACGGGGGGAATGAGCAGTTCTTC. It translates to CASSQERGYGGNEQFF.

The rearrangement uses TRBV7-8 and TRBJ1-1, with 7 bases lining up with TRBD1. This CDR3 has 15 residues. V was clipped by 2 bases and J by 3 bases; unmatched bases: 6. Germline CDR1 SGHVS, CDR2 FQNEAQ. CDR3 loop: CASSLSRGQDTEAFF. The CDR3 nucleotides read TGTGCCAGCAGCTTAAGTAGGGGGCAAGACACTGAAGCTTTCTTT.

The chain couples TRBV7-9 to TRBJ2-3, with a possible D match to TRBD2 (6 bases). Trimming pared 4 bases from V and 3 bases from J, leaving 14 bases between. This CDR3 contains 15 residues. CDR1 and CDR2 from the germline V gene are SEHNR and FQNEAQ (reference sequence). The CDR3 region has the DNA TGTGCCAGCAGCTCACGGGAGAGAGGAACAGATACGCAGTATTTT. As protein: CASSSRERGTDTQYF. Together with reference TRBV7-9 and TRBJ2-3, the CDR3 gives the full variable domain: DTGVSQNPRHKITKRGQNVTFRCDPISEHNRLYWYRQTLGQGPEFLTYFQNEAQLEKSRLLSDRFSAERPKGSFSTLEIQRTEQGDSAMYLCASSSRERGTDTQYFGPGTRLTVL.

The rearrangement joins TRBV7-9 to TRBJ2-3; D could derive from TRBD1 or TRBD2 (5 bases each). Trimming removed 10 bases at V and 4 bases at J, with 21 bases between. There are 15 residues in the CDR3. Per germline, CDR1 SEHNR and CDR2 FQNEAQ (reference sequence). The CDR3 coding sequence is TGTGCCATCGGGGTAGGCGTAGGGGCGTCAGATACGCAGTATTTT. It is translated as CAIGVGVGASDTQYF. Using reference TRBV7-9 and TRBJ2-3 for the parts outside the CDR3, the full variable domain is DTGVSQNPRHKITKRGQNVTFRCDPISEHNRLYWYRQTLGQGPEFLTYFQNEAQLEKSRLLSDRFSAERPKGSFSTLEIQRTEQGDSAMYLCAIGVGVGASDTQYFGPGTRLTVL.